This record looks at one T cell receptor beta chain sequence and its context. The antigen is undetermined. The record originates from a study of cytomegalovirus exposure and HLA in healthy donors. The CDR3 has 16 residues. V was shortened by 6 bases and J by 3 bases, with 20 bases between the two germline ends. Germline assignment: CDR1 LNHDA and CDR2 SQIVND (reference sequence). The study ran its PCR with 60 Vbeta and 13 Jbeta primers. The repertoire was sequenced with immunoSEQ multiplex PCR; TCRdb's copy has only in-frame clones and lacks some. The sample has 120,000 to 150,000 clones; around 84% are singletons. Notes on the study in general: Using a false discovery rate of 0.05, a later analysis showed that 15,000 to 20,000 TCR beta sequences were associated with HLA alleles.

The sample was PBMCs. This chain connects TRBV19 to TRBJ1-2, with D possibly matching TRBD1 (6 bases). The sequence came from a man aged 35-49 years in good health and CMV-seropositive. The CDR3 DNA reads as TGTGCCAGTAGCCCCCCGGAACAGGGAGGGTACTATGGCTACACCTTC. As protein: CASSPPEQGGYYGYTF.